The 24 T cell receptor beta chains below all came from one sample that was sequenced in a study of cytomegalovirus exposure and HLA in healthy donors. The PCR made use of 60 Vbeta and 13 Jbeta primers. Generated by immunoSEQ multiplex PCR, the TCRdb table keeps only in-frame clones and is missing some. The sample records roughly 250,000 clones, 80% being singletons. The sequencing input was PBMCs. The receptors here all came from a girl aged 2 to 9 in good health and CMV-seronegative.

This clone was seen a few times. This chain's CDR3 is CASSYFTDTQYF. DNA of the CDR3: TGTGCCAGCAGTTATTTCACAGATACGCAGTATTTT. V is TRBV6-1 and J is TRBJ2-3, with D unclear. The CDR3 loop spans 12 amino acids. Germline loops: CDR1 MNHNS, CDR2 SASEGT. V was shortened by 5 bases and J by 2 bases, with 5 bases between the two germline ends.

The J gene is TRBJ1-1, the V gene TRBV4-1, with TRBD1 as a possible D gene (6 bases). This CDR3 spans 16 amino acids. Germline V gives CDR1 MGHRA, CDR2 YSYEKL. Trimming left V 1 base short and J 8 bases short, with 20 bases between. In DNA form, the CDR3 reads TGCGCCAGCAGCCAAGTACAGGGAAGCTTAGACAGGGAAGCTTTCTTT. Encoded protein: CASSQVQGSLDREAFF.

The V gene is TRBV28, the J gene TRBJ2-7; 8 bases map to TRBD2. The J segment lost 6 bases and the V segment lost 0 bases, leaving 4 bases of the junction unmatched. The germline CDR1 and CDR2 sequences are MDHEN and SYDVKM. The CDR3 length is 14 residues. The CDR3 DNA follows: TGTGCCAGCAGTTTATGGGGACTAGAGTCCGAGCAGTACTTC. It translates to CASSLWGLESEQYF. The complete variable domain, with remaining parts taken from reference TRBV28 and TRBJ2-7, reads DVKVTQSSRYLVKRTGEKVFLECVQDMDHENMFWYRQDPGLGLRLIYFSYDVKMKEKGDIPEGYSVSREKKERFSLILESASTNQTSMYLCASSLWGLESEQYFGPGTRLTVT.

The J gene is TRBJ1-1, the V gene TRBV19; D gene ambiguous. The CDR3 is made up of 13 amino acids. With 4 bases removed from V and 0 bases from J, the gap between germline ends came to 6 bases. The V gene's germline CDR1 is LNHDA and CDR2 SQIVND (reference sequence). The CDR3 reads CASSRPLNTEAFF. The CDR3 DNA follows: TGTGCCAGTAGTAGGCCTTTGAACACTGAAGCTTTCTTT.

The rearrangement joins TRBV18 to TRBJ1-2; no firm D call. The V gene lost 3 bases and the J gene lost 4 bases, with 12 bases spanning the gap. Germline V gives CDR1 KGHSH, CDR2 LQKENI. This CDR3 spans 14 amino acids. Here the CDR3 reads CASSPSRERYGYTF. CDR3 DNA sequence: TGTGCCAGCTCACCCTCCCGGGAGCGCTATGGCTACACCTTC.

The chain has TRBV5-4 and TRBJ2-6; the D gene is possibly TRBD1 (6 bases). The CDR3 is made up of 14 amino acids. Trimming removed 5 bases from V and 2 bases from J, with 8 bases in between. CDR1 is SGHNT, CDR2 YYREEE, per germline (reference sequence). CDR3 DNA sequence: TGTGCCAGCAGGGCAGGGGCTGGGGCCAACGTCCTGACTTTC. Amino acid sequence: CASRAGAGANVLTF.

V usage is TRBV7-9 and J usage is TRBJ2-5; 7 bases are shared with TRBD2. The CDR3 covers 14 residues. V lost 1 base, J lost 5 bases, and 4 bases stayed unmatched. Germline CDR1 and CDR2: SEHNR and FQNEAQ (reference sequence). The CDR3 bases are TGTGCCAGCAGCTTAGTAAACGGGAGGGAGACCCAGTACTTC. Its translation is CASSLVNGRETQYF.

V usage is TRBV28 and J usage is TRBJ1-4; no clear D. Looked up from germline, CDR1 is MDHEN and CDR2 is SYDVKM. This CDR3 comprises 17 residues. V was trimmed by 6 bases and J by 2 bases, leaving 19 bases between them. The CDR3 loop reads CASSFYLQAPTNEKLFF. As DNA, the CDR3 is TGTGCCAGCAGCTTCTATCTTCAGGCACCGACTAATGAAAAACTGTTTTTT.

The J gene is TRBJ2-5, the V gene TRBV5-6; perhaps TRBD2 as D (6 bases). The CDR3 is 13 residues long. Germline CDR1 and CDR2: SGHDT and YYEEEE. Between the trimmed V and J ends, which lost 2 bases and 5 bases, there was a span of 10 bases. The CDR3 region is CASSLSGGETQYF. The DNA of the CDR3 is TGTGCCAGCAGCTTATCCGGAGGGGAGACCCAGTACTTC.

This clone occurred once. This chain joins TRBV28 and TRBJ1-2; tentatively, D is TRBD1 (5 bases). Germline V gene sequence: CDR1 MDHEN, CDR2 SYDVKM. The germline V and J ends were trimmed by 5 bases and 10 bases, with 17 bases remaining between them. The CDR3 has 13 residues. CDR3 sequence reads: CASSQPPGGLYTF. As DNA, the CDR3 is TGTGCCAGCAGTCAGCCCCCGGGGGGACTCTACACCTTC.

CDR3 coding DNA: TGCGCCAGCAGCCTTGAGCCCGGTGTTTACGAGCAGTACTTC. Translation gives CASSLEPGVYEQYF. The chain recombines TRBV5-1 with TRBJ2-7; no firm D call. V lost 4 bases and J lost 4, with 15 bases in between. Germline V gene lookup returns CDR1 SGHRS and CDR2 YFSETQ. This CDR3 spans 14 amino acids.

CDR3 in amino acids: CASSRVSNQPQHF. The CDR3 coding sequence is TGTGCCAGCTCACGCGTCAGCAATCAGCCCCAGCATTTT. V usage is TRBV18 and J usage is TRBJ1-5; D remains ambiguous. Germline V gives CDR1 KGHSH, CDR2 LQKENI. The CDR3 is 13 amino acids. Trimming cost V 4 bases and J 1 base, with 5 bases left between them.

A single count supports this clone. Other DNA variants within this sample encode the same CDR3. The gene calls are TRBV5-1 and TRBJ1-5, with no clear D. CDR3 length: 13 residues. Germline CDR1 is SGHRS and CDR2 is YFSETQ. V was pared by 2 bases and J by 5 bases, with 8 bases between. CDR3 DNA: TGCGCCAGCAGCTTCGAGGGTGATCAGCCCCAGCATTTT. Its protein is CASSFEGDQPQHF.

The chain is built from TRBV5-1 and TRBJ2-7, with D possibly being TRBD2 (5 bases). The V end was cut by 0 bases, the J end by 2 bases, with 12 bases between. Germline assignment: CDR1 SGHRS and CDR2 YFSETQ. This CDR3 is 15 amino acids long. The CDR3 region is CASSLGGSDTYEQYF. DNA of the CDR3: TGCGCCAGCAGCTTGGGCGGGTCCGATACCTACGAGCAGTACTTC.

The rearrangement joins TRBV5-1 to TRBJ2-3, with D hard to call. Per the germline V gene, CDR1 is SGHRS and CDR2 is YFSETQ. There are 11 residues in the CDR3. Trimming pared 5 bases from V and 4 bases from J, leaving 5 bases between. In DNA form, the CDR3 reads TGCGCCAGCAGATGCGCAGATACGCAGTATTTT. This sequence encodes CASRCADTQYF. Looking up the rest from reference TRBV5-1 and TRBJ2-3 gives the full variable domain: KAGVTQTPRYLIKTRGQQVTLSCSPISGHRSVSWYQQTPGQGLQFLFEYFSETQRNKGNFPGRFSGRQFSNSRSEMNVSTLELGDSALYLCASRCADTQYFGPGTRLTVL.

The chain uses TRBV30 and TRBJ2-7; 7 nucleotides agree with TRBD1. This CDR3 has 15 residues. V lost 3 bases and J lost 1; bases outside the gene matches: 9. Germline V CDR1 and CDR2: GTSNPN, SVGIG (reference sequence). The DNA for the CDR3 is TGTGCCTGGAGCACAAGGGACAGACTTTCCTACGAGCAGTACTTC. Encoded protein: CAWSTRDRLSYEQYF. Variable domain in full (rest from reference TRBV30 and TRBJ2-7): SQTIHQWPATLVQPVGSPLSLECTVEGTSNPNLYWYRQAAGRGLQLLFYSVGIGQISSEVPQNLSASRPQDRQFILSSKKLLLSDSGFYLCAWSTRDRLSYEQYFGPGTRLTVT.

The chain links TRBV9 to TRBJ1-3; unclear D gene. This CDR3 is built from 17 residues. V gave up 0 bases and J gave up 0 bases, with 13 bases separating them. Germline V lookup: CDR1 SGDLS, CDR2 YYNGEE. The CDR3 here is CASSVAAGRVSGNTIYF. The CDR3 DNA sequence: TGTGCCAGCAGCGTAGCGGCGGGTCGAGTCTCTGGAAACACCATATATTTT. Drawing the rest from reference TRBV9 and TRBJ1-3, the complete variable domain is DSGVTQTPKHLITATGQRVTLRCSPRSGDLSVYWYQQSLDQGLQFLIQYYNGEERAKGNILERFSAQQFPDLHSELNLSSLELGDSALYFCASSVAAGRVSGNTIYFGEGSWLTVV.

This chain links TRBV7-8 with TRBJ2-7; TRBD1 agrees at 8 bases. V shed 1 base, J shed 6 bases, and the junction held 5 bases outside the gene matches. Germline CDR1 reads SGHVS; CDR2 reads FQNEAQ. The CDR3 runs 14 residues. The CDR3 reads CASSLVTGEFEQYF. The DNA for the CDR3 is TGTGCCAGCAGCTTAGTGACAGGGGAATTCGAGCAGTACTTC. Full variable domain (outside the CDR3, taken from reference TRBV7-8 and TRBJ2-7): GAGVSQSPRYKVAKRGQDVALRCDPISGHVSLFWYQQALGQGPEFLTYFQNEAQLDKSGLPSDRFFAERPEGSVSTLKIQRTQQEDSAVYLCASSLVTGEFEQYFGPGTRLTVT.

Here the CDR3 DNA reads TGTGCCAGCAGCTTTGGGAGACTTCAAGAAAAACTGTTTTTT. This gives the protein CASSFGRLQEKLFF. The chain is built from TRBV5-6 and TRBJ1-4; D remains ambiguous. Germline V gene lookup returns CDR1 SGHDT and CDR2 YYEEEE. The CDR3 consists of 14 residues. Trimming took off 2 bases at V and 8 bases at J, with 13 bases between the two ends.

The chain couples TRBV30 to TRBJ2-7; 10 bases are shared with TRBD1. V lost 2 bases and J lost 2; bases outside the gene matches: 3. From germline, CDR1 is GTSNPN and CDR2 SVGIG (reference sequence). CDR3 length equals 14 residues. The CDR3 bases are TGTGCCTGGAGTCCCGGGACAGGGGCCTACGAGCAGTACTTC. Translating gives CAWSPGTGAYEQYF. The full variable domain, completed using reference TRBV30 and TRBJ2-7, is SQTIHQWPATLVQPVGSPLSLECTVEGTSNPNLYWYRQAAGRGLQLLFYSVGIGQISSEVPQNLSASRPQDRQFILSSKKLLLSDSGFYLCAWSPGTGAYEQYFGPGTRLTVT.

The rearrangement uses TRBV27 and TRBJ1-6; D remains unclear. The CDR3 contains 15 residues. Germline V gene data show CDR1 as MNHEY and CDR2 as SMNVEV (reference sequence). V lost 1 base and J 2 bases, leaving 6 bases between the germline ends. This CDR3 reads CASSLLRTYNSPLHF. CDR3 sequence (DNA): TGTGCCAGCAGTTTATTGAGGACCTATAATTCACCCCTCCACTTT.

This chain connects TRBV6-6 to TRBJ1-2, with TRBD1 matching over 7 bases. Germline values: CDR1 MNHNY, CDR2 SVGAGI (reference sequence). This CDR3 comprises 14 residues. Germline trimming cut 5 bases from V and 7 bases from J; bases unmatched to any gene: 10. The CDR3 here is CASSHKGALLGYTF. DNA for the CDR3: TGTGCCAGCAGTCATAAGGGGGCCCTCCTTGGCTACACCTTC.

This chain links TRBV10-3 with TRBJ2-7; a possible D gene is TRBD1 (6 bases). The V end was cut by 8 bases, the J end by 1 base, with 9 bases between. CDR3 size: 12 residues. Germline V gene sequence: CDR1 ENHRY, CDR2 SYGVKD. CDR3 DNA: TGTGCCATCCAAACAGGGTCCTACGAGCAGTACTTC. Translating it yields CAIQTGSYEQYF.

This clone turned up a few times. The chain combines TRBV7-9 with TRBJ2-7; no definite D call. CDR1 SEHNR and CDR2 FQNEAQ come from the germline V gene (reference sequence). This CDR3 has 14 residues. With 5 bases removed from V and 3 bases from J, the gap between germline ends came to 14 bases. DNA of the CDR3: TGTGCCAGCAGCCCTAGGAGTAACCGCTACGAGCAGTACTTC. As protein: CASSPRSNRYEQYF.